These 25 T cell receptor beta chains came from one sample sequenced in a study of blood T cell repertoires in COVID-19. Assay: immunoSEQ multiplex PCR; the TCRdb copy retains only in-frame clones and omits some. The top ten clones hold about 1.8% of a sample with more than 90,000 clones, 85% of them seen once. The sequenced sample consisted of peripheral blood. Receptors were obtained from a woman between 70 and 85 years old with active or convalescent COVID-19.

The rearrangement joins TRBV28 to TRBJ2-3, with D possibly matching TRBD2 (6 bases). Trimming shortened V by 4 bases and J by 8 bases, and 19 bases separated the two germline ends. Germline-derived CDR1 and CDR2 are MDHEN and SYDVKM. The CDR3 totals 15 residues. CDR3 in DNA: TGTGCCAGCAGTTCAACGGGACTCAGAGCTATTACGCAGTATTTT. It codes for CASSSTGLRAITQYF.

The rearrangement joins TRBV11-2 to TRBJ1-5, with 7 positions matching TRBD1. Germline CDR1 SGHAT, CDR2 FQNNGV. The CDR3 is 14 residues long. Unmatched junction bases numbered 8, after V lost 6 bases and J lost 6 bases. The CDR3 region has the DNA TGTGCCAGCAGTCCTTCTTCAGGGGGTCAGCCCCAGCATTTT. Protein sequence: CASSPSSGGQPQHF.

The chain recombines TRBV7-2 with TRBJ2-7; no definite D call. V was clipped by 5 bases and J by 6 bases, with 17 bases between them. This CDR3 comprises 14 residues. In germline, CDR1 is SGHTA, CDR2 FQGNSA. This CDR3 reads CASSPTLDGVEQYF. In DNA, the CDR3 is TGTGCCAGCAGCCCTACTCTTGACGGAGTCGAGCAGTACTTC.

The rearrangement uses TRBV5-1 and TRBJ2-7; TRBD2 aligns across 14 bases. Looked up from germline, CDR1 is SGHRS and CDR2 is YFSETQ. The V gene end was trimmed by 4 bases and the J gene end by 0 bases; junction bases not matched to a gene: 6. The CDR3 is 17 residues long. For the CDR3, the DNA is TGCGCCAGCAGCCCGGGACTAGCGGGAGTGAGCTCCTACGAGCAGTACTTC. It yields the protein CASSPGLAGVSSYEQYF.

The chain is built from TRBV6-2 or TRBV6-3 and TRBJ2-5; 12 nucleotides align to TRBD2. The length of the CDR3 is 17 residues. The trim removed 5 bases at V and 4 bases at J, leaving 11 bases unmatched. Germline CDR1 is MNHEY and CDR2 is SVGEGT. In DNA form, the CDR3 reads TGTGCCAGCAGTCACCGACCTAGCGGGAGGGCCCCAGAGACCCAGTACTTC. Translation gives CASSHRPSGRAPETQYF.

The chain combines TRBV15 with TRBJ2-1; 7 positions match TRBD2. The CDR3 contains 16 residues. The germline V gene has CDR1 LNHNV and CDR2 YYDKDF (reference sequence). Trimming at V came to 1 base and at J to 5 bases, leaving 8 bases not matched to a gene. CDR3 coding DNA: TGTGCCACCAGCAGAGGAGCGGGACCCCATGACAATGAGCAGTTCTTC. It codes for CATSRGAGPHDNEQFF.

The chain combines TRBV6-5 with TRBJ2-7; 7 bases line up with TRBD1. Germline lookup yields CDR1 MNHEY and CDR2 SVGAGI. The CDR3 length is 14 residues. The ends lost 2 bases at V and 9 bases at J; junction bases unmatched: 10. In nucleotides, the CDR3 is TGTGCCAGCAGTTACAAAGGTGGGACAGCCGTGCAGTACTTC. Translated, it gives CASSYKGGTAVQYF.

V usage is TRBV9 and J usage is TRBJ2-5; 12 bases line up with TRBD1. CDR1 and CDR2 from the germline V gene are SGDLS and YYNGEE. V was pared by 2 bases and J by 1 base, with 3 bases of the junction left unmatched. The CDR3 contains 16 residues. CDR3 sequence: CASSVRDRGRQETQYF. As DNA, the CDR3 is TGTGCCAGCAGCGTCCGGGACAGGGGGCGCCAAGAGACCCAGTACTTC.

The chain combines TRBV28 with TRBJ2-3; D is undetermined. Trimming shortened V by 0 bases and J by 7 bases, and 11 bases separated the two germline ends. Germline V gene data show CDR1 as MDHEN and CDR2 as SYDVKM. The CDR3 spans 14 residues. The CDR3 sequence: CASSLWRTANTQYF. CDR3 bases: TGTGCCAGCAGTTTATGGCGCACTGCGAATACGCAGTATTTT.

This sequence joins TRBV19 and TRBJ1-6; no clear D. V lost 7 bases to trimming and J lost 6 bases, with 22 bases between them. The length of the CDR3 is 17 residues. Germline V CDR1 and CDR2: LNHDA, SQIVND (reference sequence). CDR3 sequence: CASTALAGEKVNSPLHF. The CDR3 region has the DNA TGTGCCAGTACCGCCCTTGCCGGAGAGAAAGTTAATTCACCCCTCCACTTT. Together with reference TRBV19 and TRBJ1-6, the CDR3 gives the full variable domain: DGGITQSPKYLFRKEGQNVTLSCEQNLNHDAMYWYRQDPGQGLRLIYYSQIVNDFQKGDIAEGYSVSREKKESFPLTVTSAQKNPTAFYLCASTALAGEKVNSPLHFGNGTRLTVT.

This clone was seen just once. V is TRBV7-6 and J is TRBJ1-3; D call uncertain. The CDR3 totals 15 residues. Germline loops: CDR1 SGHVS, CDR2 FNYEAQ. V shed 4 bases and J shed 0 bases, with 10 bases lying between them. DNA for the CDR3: TGTGCCAGCAGCTCCGGTGGTAACTCTGGAAACACCATATATTTT. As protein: CASSSGGNSGNTIYF. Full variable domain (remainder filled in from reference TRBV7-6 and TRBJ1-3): GAGVSQSPRYKVTKRGQDVALRCDPISGHVSLYWYRQALGQGPEFLTYFNYEAQQDKSGLPNDRFSAERPEGSISTLTIQRTEQRDSAMYRCASSSGGNSGNTIYFGEGSWLTVV.

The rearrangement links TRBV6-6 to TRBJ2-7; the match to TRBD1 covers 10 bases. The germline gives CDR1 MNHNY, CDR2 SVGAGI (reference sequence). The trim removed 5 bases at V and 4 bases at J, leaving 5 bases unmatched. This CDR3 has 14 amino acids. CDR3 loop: CASSKTGGGYEQYF. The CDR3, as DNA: TGTGCCAGCAGTAAGACAGGGGGCGGATACGAGCAGTACTTC.

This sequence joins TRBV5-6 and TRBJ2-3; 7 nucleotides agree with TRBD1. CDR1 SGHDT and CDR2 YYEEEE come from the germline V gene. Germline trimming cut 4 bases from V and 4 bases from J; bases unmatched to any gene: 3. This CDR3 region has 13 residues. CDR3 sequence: CASSGGQPDTQYF. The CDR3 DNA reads TGTGCCAGCAGCGGGGGACAGCCAGATACGCAGTATTTT.

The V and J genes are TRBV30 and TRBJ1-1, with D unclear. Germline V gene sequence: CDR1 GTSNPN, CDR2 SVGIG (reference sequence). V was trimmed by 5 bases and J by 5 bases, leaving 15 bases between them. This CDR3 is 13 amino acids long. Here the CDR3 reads CAWLRSLRTEAFF. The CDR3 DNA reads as TGTGCCTGGCTTCGGTCCCTGAGGACTGAAGCTTTCTTT.

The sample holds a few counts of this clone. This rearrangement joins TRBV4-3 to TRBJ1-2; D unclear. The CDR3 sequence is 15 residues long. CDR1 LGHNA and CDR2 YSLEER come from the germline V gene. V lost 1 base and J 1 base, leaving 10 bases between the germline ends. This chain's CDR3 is CASSQVSNLNYGYTF. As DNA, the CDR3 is TGCGCCAGCAGCCAAGTTTCTAACCTTAACTATGGCTACACCTTC.

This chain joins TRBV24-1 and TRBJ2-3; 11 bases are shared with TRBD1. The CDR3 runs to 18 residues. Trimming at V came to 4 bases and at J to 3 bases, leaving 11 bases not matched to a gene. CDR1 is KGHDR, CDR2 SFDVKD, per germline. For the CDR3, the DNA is TGTGCCACCAGTGACCAGGCTCCGGGACAGGGGGTAACAGATACGCAGTATTTT. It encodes CATSDQAPGQGVTDTQYF.

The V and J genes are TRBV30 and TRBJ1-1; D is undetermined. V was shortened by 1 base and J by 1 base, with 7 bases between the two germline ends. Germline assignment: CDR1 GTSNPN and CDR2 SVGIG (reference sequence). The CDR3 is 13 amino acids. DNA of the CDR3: TGTGCCTGGAGTGGGCAGGCGAACACTGAAGCTTTCTTT. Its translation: CAWSGQANTEAFF.

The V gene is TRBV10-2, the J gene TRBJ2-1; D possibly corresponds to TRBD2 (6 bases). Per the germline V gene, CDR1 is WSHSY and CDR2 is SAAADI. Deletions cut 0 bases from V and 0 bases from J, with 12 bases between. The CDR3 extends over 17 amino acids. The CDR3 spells CASSESVAEYSYNEQFF. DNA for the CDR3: TGCGCCAGCAGTGAGTCGGTAGCGGAGTACTCCTACAATGAGCAGTTCTTC.

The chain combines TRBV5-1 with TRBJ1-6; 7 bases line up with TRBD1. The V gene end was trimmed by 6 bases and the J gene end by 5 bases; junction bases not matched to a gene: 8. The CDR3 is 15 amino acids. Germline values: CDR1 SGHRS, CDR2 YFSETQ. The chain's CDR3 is CASKPGTGDNSPLHF. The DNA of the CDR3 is TGCGCCAGCAAACCAGGCACAGGGGATAATTCACCCCTCCACTTT. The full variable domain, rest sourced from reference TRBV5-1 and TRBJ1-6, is KAGVTQTPRYLIKTRGQQVTLSCSPISGHRSVSWYQQTPGQGLQFLFEYFSETQRNKGNFPGRFSGRQFSNSRSEMNVSTLELGDSALYLCASKPGTGDNSPLHFGNGTRLTVT.

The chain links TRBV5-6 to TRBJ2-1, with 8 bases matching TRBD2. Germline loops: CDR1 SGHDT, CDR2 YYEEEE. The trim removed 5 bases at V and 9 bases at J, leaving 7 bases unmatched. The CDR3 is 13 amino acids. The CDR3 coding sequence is TGTGCCAGCAGGTACCGGGGGGGCACTGAGCAGTTCTTC. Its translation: CASRYRGGTEQFF.

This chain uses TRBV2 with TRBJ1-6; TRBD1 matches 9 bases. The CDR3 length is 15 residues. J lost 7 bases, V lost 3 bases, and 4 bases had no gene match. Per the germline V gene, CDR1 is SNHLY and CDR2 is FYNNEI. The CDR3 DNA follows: TGTGCCAGCAGTGATTACGACAGGGGGAATTCACCCCTCCACTTT. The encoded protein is CASSDYDRGNSPLHF. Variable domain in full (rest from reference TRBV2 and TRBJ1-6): EPEVTQTPSHQVTQMGQEVILRCVPISNHLYFYWYRQILGQKVEFLVSFYNNEISEKSEIFDDQFSVERPDGSNFTLKIRSTKLEDSAMYFCASSDYDRGNSPLHFGNGTRLTVT.

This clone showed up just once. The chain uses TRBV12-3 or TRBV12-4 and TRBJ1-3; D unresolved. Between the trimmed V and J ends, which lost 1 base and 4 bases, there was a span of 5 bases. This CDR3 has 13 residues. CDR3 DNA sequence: TGTGCCAGCAGTTTAGTTGGCGGAAACACCATATATTTT. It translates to CASSLVGGNTIYF.

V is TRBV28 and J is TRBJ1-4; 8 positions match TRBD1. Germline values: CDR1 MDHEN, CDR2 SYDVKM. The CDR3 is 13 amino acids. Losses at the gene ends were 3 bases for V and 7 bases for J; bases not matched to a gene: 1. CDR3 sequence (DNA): TGTGCCAGCAGTTTGACAGGGGTTGAAAAACTGTTTTTT. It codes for CASSLTGVEKLFF.

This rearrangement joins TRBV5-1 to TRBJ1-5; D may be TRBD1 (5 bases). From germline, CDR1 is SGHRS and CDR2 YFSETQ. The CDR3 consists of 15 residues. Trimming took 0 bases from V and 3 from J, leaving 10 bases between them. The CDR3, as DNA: TGCGCCAGCAGCTTGGGCACAGGTTCCAATCAGCCCCAGCATTTT. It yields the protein CASSLGTGSNQPQHF.

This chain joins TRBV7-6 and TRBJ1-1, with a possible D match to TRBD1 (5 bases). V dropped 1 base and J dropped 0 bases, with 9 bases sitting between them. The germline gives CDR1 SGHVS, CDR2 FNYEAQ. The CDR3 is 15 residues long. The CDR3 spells CASSLVGGVNTEAFF. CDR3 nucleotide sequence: TGTGCCAGCAGCTTAGTTGGGGGGGTGAACACTGAAGCTTTCTTT.